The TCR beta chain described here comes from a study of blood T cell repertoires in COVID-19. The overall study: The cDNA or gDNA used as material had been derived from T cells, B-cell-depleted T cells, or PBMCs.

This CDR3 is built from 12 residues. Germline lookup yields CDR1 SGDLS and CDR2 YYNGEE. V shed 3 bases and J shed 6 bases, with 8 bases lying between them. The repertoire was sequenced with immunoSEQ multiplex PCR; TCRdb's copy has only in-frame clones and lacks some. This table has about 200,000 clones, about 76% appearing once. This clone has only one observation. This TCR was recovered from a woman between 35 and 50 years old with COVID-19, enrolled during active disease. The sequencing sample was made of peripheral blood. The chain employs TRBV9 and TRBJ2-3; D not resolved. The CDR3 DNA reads TGTGCCAGCAGCGACCGGTGGGATACGCAGTATTTT. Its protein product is CASSDRWDTQYF.